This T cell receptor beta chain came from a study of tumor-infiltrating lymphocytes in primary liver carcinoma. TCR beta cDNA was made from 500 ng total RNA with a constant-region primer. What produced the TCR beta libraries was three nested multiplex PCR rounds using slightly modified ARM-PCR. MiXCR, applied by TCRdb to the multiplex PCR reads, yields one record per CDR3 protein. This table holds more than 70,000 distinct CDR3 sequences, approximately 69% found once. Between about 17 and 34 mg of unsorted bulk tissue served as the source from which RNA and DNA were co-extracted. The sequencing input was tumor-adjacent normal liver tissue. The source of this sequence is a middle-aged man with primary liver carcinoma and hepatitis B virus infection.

The CDR3 loop reads CASSQAASGLSYKQYF. The DNA of the CDR3 is TGTGCCAGCAGCCAAGCGGCTAGCGGGCTTTCATACAAGCAGTACTTC. The J gene is TRBJ2-7, the V gene TRBV4-2, with 8 positions matching TRBD2. The germline CDR1 and CDR2 sequences are LGHNA and YNFKEQ. The V segment lost 1 base and the J segment 8 bases; nucleotides outside the gene matches: 13. This CDR3 has 16 amino acids.